These 20 T cell receptor beta chains share one sample of origin, sequenced in a study of CD4+ T cells in melanoma (dated 2022 in TCRdb). The protocol used for the library was the immunoSEQ multiplex PCR assay. Imported from immuneACCESS, the table was reduced by TCRdb to in-frame sequences with V and J called. These copies leave out some clones; in studies compared against another copy, an unresolved V gene accounts for under half, and the cause of the remainder is not known. The sample profile shows around 130,000 clones; around 90% of them were found once. The leading ten clones occupy 1.5% to 1.7% of the sample. These receptors all come from a human donor with melanoma.

The chain uses TRBV7-2 and TRBJ1-1; 7 nucleotides align to TRBD1. The junction had 15 bases not matched to a gene; V was cut back by 4 bases and J by 4 bases. The CDR3 has 17 amino acids. The germline V gene encodes CDR1 SGHTA and CDR2 FQGNSA. CDR3: CASSSSTGWGSGTEAFF. CDR3 DNA sequence: TGTGCCAGCAGCTCGTCGACAGGGTGGGGGTCGGGCACTGAAGCTTTCTTT. Full variable domain (outside the CDR3, taken from reference TRBV7-2 and TRBJ1-1): GAGVSQSPSNKVTEKGKDVELRCDPISGHTALYWYRQSLGQGLEFLIYFQGNSAPDKSGLPSDRFSAERTGGSVSTLTIQRTQQEDSAVYLCASSSSTGWGSGTEAFFGQGTRLTVV.

This chain uses TRBV20-1 with TRBJ1-2, with TRBD1 identical over 8 bases. The CDR3 contains 11 residues. The V segment lost 5 bases and the J segment 8 bases; nucleotides outside the gene matches: 4. The V gene's germline CDR1 is DFQATT and CDR2 SNEGSKA (reference sequence). CDR3 sequence: CSAVRQGGYTF. CDR3 DNA: TGCAGTGCTGTCCGACAGGGGGGCTACACCTTC.

This clone is a singleton in its sample. The chain joins TRBV18 to TRBJ1-1; D ambiguous. The germline V gene has CDR1 KGHSH and CDR2 LQKENI. There are 13 residues in the CDR3. V was shortened by 8 bases and J by 4 bases, with 14 bases between the two germline ends. In DNA form, the CDR3 reads TGTGCCAGCACGCCACCGGTTGGCACTGAAGCTTTCTTT. This codes for CASTPPVGTEAFF.

This clone was counted between two and nine times. V gene TRBV11-3 combines with J gene TRBJ2-3; 7 bases align to TRBD1. This CDR3 is built from 14 residues. V shed 5 bases, J shed 4 bases, and the junction held 6 bases outside the gene matches. Germline lookup yields CDR1 SGHNT and CDR2 YENEEA. CDR3 sequence (DNA): TGTGCCAGCAGCCTGTCGACAGGGTCAGATACGCAGTATTTT. As protein: CASSLSTGSDTQYF.

V gene TRBV7-9 combines with J gene TRBJ1-6; the match to TRBD1 covers 9 bases. Germline values: CDR1 SEHNR, CDR2 FQNEAQ (reference sequence). Germline trimming cut 4 bases from V and 15 bases from J; bases unmatched to any gene: 13. The CDR3 covers 15 residues. The CDR3: CASSSRQGGFSGLHF. In nucleotides, the CDR3 is TGTGCCAGCAGCTCACGACAGGGGGGGTTCTCGGGCCTCCACTTT.

Of note for this clone: One end of the junction varies from germline; a read error may be responsible. Other DNA sequences in this sample translate to the same CDR3. This chain links TRBV5-6 with TRBJ1-2; possible D gene TRBD1, 6 bases. The CDR3 contains 14 residues. The germline CDR1 and CDR2 sequences are SGHDT and YYEEEE. The CDR3 nucleotides are TGTGCCAGCAGCCGACCGGGACAAAGCTATGGCTACACTTTC. Its translation: CASSRPGQSYGYTF.

The CDR3 loop reads CASSRPGQRRPYGYTF. The CDR3 DNA is TGCGCCAGCAGCCGACCGGGACAAAGGCGACCCTATGGCTACACCTTC. The chain uses TRBV4-1 and TRBJ1-2, with a weak D call TRBD1 (6 bases). In germline, CDR1 is MGHRA, CDR2 YSYEKL. The CDR3 extends over 16 amino acids. Trimming stripped 4 bases from V and 4 bases from J, with 19 bases between.

This rearrangement joins TRBV6-5 to TRBJ1-1; 8 bases align to TRBD1. Germline values: CDR1 MNHEY, CDR2 SVGAGI. Losses at the gene ends were 6 bases for V and 8 bases for J; bases not matched to a gene: 2. The CDR3 spans 11 residues. The CDR3 region is CASSRTGEAFF. CDR3 DNA: TGTGCCAGCAGCCGGACAGGGGAAGCTTTCTTT.

This clone occurred a few times. The chain joins TRBV6-6 to TRBJ1-1; D is ambiguous. This CDR3 has 14 residues. With 4 bases removed from V and 0 bases from J, the gap between germline ends came to 9 bases. Germline V gives CDR1 MNHNY, CDR2 SVGAGI (reference sequence). The CDR3 DNA reads TGTGCCAGCAGTTCCCTGATGCTGAACACTGAAGCTTTCTTT. Translation: CASSSLMLNTEAFF.

This clone was seen only once. The chain couples TRBV4-2 to TRBJ2-6; D might be TRBD2 (6 bases). Germline V gene lookup returns CDR1 LGHNA and CDR2 YNFKEQ. This CDR3 has 16 amino acids. V lost 0 bases and J 4 bases, leaving 10 bases between the germline ends. The CDR3 loop reads CASSQDGTAGANVLTF. The CDR3 nucleotides read TGTGCCAGCAGCCAAGATGGGACTGCGGGGGCCAACGTCCTGACTTTC.

The V and J genes are TRBV27 and TRBJ2-2; 10 nucleotides align to TRBD1. Trimming removed 2 bases from V and 4 bases from J; junction bases left unmatched: 7. Germline CDR1 is MNHEY and CDR2 is SMNVEV (reference sequence). This CDR3 spans 17 amino acids. Written as DNA, the CDR3 is TGTGCCAGCAGTTTAGTGACCGGGACAGGGGTCACCGGGGAGCTGTTTTTT. Translation gives CASSLVTGTGVTGELFF.

In DNA form, the CDR3 reads TGTGCCAGCAGTGGGTGGACAGGGAACACTGAAGCTTTCTTT. It specifies CASSGWTGNTEAFF. The chain is built from TRBV6-1 and TRBJ1-1, with 7 bases matching TRBD1. The CDR3 runs to 14 residues. Germline CDR1 reads MNHNS; CDR2 reads SASEGT. J lost 1 base, V lost 4 bases, and 3 bases had no gene match.

The rearrangement uses TRBV10-1 and TRBJ2-2; no reliable D call. This CDR3 spans 13 amino acids. Germline V gene lookup returns CDR1 WNHNN and CDR2 SYGVQD (reference sequence). Trimming removed 3 bases from V and 0 bases from J, with 2 bases in between. The CDR3 sequence is CASSDANTGELFF. The CDR3, as DNA: TGCGCCAGCAGTGATGCGAACACCGGGGAGCTGTTTTTT.

The chain uses TRBV28 and TRBJ1-4; TRBD1 matches at 9 bases. With 8 bases clipped from V and 7 bases from J, the junction kept 8 bases outside the gene matches. Germline CDR1 is MDHEN and CDR2 is SYDVKM. The CDR3 consists of 14 residues. The CDR3 region is CASSLGQGSEKLFF. The CDR3 nucleotides read TGTGCCAGCTCCCTGGGACAGGGAAGTGAAAAACTGTTTTTT. Full variable domain (remainder filled in from reference TRBV28 and TRBJ1-4): DVKVTQSSRYLVKRTGEKVFLECVQDMDHENMFWYRQDPGLGLRLIYFSYDVKMKEKGDIPEGYSVSREKKERFSLILESASTNQTSMYLCASSLGQGSEKLFFGSGTQLSVL.

V is TRBV5-4 and J is TRBJ1-1; D remains ambiguous. V was cut by 2 bases and J by 9 bases, with 14 bases left in between. Germline-derived CDR1 and CDR2 are SGHNT and YYREEE (reference sequence). The CDR3 is 13 amino acids. In DNA, the CDR3 is TGTGCCAGCAGCTTCATTGATCGGGGTAAAGCTTTCTTT. It yields the protein CASSFIDRGKAFF.

This chain connects TRBV15 to TRBJ2-2, with D hard to call. Looked up from germline, CDR1 is LNHNV and CDR2 is YYDKDF (reference sequence). The CDR3 is made up of 13 amino acids. With 5 bases removed from V and 5 bases from J, the gap between germline ends came to 9 bases. In DNA, the CDR3 is TGTGCCACCAGCCCTCCGTGGACCGGGGAGCTGTTTTTT. Protein product: CATSPPWTGELFF.

The chain couples TRBV18 to TRBJ2-3, with TRBD1 matching 9 bases. V shed 7 bases, J shed 1 base, and the junction held 6 bases outside the gene matches. Germline CDR1 is KGHSH and CDR2 is LQKENI. This CDR3 region has 15 residues. The CDR3 sequence is CASLRTGVGTDTQYF. In nucleotides, the CDR3 is TGTGCCAGCTTACGGACAGGGGTGGGCACAGATACGCAGTATTTT. The variable domain in full, with the rest retrieved from reference TRBV18 and TRBJ2-3, is NAGVMQNPRHLVRRRGQEARLRCSPMKGHSHVYWYRQLPEEGLKFMVYLQKENIIDESGMPKERFSAEFPKEGPSILRIQQVVRGDSAAYFCASLRTGVGTDTQYFGPGTRLTVL.

The chain links TRBV18 to TRBJ1-1; D not resolved. This CDR3 has 14 residues. Germline CDR1 is KGHSH and CDR2 is LQKENI. Trimming shortened V by 2 bases and J by 6 bases, and 13 bases separated the two germline ends. The CDR3 DNA sequence: TGTGCCAGCTCACCAGGAGGGAGTCGTTCTGAAGCTTTCTTT. Its protein product is CASSPGGSRSEAFF.

The rearrangement joins TRBV4-1 to TRBJ1-5; D is undetermined. This CDR3 region has 13 residues. Looked up from germline, CDR1 is MGHRA and CDR2 is YSYEKL. The germline V and J ends were trimmed by 1 base and 8 bases, with 9 bases remaining between them. The CDR3 sequence: CASSQAPKEPQHF. The CDR3 DNA sequence: TGCGCCAGCAGCCAAGCCCCGAAGGAGCCCCAGCATTTT.

The rearrangement uses TRBV7-9 and TRBJ2-7; 10 bases match TRBD1. The CDR3 has 17 residues. The J segment lost 1 base and the V segment lost 0 bases, leaving 6 bases of the junction unmatched. CDR1 and CDR2 from the germline V gene are SEHNR and FQNEAQ (reference sequence). In DNA, the CDR3 is TGTGCCAGCAGCTTAGCGCAACCGGGACAGGGGTCCTACGAGCAGTACTTC. Translation gives CASSLAQPGQGSYEQYF.